These 18 T cell receptor beta chains share one sample of origin, sequenced in a study of tumor-infiltrating lymphocytes in primary liver carcinoma. For each extraction, RNA and DNA were obtained together from roughly 20-30 mg of unsorted bulk tissue. A constant-region primer primed TCR beta cDNA synthesis from 400 to 550 ng of total RNA. Slightly modified ARM-PCR served as the procedure for the TCR beta libraries. These libraries came from three rounds of nested multiplex PCR. Researchers ran the first two PCR rounds for roughly 10 cycles each with TRBV1-TRBV30 forward primers and a C-beta reverse primer. TCRdb fed the multiplex PCR reads into MiXCR, producing one record per CDR3 protein. The sample includes around 190,000 distinct CDR3 sequences, around 81% of them seen just once. The sample consisted of tumor tissue from primary liver carcinoma. The receptors come from a man in his forties with primary liver carcinoma and hepatitis B virus infection.

This rearrangement joins TRBV29-1 to TRBJ2-7; TRBD1 or TRBD2 may be the D gene (6 bases each). Per the germline V gene, CDR1 is SQVTM and CDR2 is ANQGSEA. The CDR3 is 14 amino acids. The CDR3 DNA follows: TGCGACGTTGCCCCTTGGGGGGCCAACTACGAGCAGTACTTC. This translates into CDVAPWGANYEQYF.

Concerning this clonotype itself: A much more abundant neighbour one base away suggests this may be a read error. The CDR3 is CASRGGTGRFQETQYF. The DNA for the CDR3 is TGCGCCAGCAGGGGCGGGACAGGGAGATTCCAAGAGACCCAGTACTTC. This sequence joins TRBV5-1 and TRBJ2-5, with 9 bases lining up with TRBD1. CDR3 length: 16 amino acids. Germline V CDR1 and CDR2: SGHRS, YFSETQ. Trimming removed 5 bases from V and 1 base from J; junction bases left unmatched: 9.

This clonotype showed up just a few times. Given the absence of the conserved phenylalanine or tryptophan at the CDR3 end, a read error is likely. This rearrangement joins TRBV28 to TRBJ2-5, with D perhaps TRBD1 or TRBD2 (5 bases each). Between the trimmed V and J ends, which lost 1 base and 3 bases, there was a span of 9 bases. The CDR3 is 14 amino acids. Germline CDR1 and CDR2: MDHEN and SYDVKM. CDR3 DNA: TGTGCCAGCAGTTTATCCCGAGGGGAAGAGACCCAGTACTTA. This translates into CASSLSRGEETQYL.

A remark on this clonotype: Given the absence of the conserved phenylalanine or tryptophan at the CDR3 end, a read error is likely. The chain uses TRBV29-1 and TRBJ2-5, with 12 bases identical to TRBD2. With 4 bases clipped from V and 1 base from J, the junction kept 10 bases outside the gene matches. The CDR3 totals 17 residues. Germline V gene data show CDR1 as SQVTM and CDR2 as ANQGSEA. CDR3 DNA sequence: TGCAGCGTTGTACTAGCGGGAGGCCGCATCAGCCAAGAGACCCAGTACGTC. This sequence encodes CSVVLAGGRISQETQYV.

V usage is TRBV7-9 and J usage is TRBJ1-5; 7 nucleotides agree with TRBD1. The V segment lost 7 bases and the J segment 2 bases; nucleotides outside the gene matches: 11. CDR3 size: 16 residues. Germline CDR1 SEHNR, CDR2 FQNEAQ (reference sequence). Here the CDR3 reads CASIPDADRGNQPQHF. DNA of the CDR3: TGTGCCAGCATCCCTGACGCCGACAGGGGCAATCAGCCCCAGCATTTT. Supplemented by reference TRBV7-9 and TRBJ1-5, the full variable domain reads DTGVSQNPRHKITKRGQNVTFRCDPISEHNRLYWYRQTLGQGPEFLTYFQNEAQLEKSRLLSDRFSAERPKGSFSTLEIQRTEQGDSAMYLCASIPDADRGNQPQHFGDGTRLSIL.

A word on this clonotype: At one boundary the junction diverges from the germline segment, which might be a read error. The chain employs TRBV4-2 and TRBJ2-3; a possible D gene is TRBD1 (6 bases). The CDR3 extends over 15 amino acids. From germline, CDR1 is LGHNA and CDR2 YNFKEQ. DNA for the CDR3: TGTGCCAGTAGCCTAACCTGGACAGCGATAGATACGCAGTATTTT. Its translation: CASSLTWTAIDTQYF.

In this sample, this clonotype turned up many times. The V call is TRBV28, the J call TRBJ1-3; the match to TRBD1 covers 7 bases. The CDR3 sequence is 17 residues long. The trim removed 2 bases at V and 0 bases at J, leaving 7 bases unmatched. Germline lookup yields CDR1 MDHEN and CDR2 SYDVKM. CDR3 nucleotides: TGTGCCAGCAGTTTAATTACGGGACAGACCTCTGGAAACACCATATATTTT. This translates into CASSLITGQTSGNTIYF.

The rearrangement links TRBV5-5 to TRBJ2-1; the match to TRBD2 covers 10 bases. Looked up from germline, CDR1 is SGHKS and CDR2 is YYEKEE (reference sequence). This CDR3 contains 15 residues. With 4 bases clipped from V and 10 bases from J, the junction kept 11 bases outside the gene matches. For the CDR3, the DNA is TGTGCCAGCAGCGGGGGACTAGCGATAGAAAACGAGCAGTTCTTC. Its translation is CASSGGLAIENEQFF.

The chain combines TRBV10-3 with TRBJ1-5; TRBD1 agrees at 10 bases. Germline V gene lookup returns CDR1 ENHRY and CDR2 SYGVKD. V was clipped by 10 bases and J by 2 bases; unmatched bases: 20. There are 19 residues in the CDR3. This chain's CDR3 is CATHDPGQGLRLGNQPQHF. The CDR3 DNA sequence: TGTGCCACCCACGACCCGGGACAGGGGCTGAGGTTAGGCAATCAGCCCCAGCATTTT.

The CDR3 sequence: CASSLALVAGEVGNEQFF. As DNA, the CDR3 is TGTGCCAGCAGCTTGGCCCTGGTAGCGGGAGAAGTCGGGAATGAGCAGTTCTTC. V is TRBV5-4 and J is TRBJ2-1; 9 bases line up with TRBD2. This CDR3 is 18 amino acids long. The V gene end was trimmed by 0 bases and the J gene end by 7 bases; junction bases not matched to a gene: 14. Germline values: CDR1 SGHNT, CDR2 YYREEE (reference sequence).

J is TRBJ2-1 and V is TRBV6-2 or TRBV6-3; 9 bases match TRBD2. Germline trimming cut 6 bases from V and 11 bases from J; bases unmatched to any gene: 8. CDR1 is MNHEY and CDR2 is SVGEGT in the germline V gene. This CDR3 is built from 13 residues. The CDR3 DNA follows: TGTGCCAGCAGGACAAGCGGGAGGAATAAGCAGTTCTTC. Its translation: CASRTSGRNKQFF.

This clonotype was detected once. Germline and junction disagree at one end, which may indicate a read error. The gene calls are TRBV28 and TRBJ2-2; TRBD2 matches at 8 bases. There are 18 residues in the CDR3. Germline assignment: CDR1 MDHEN and CDR2 SYDVKM. Here the CDR3 DNA reads TGTACCAGCACCTCAGCGGGACTCTCGGCGGGAGGCGCCGGGGAGCTGTTTTTT. Its translation is CTSTSAGLSAGGAGELFF.

With respect to this clonotype: Relative to the germline gene, one junction end is altered; a read error may explain this. This chain links TRBV6-2 or TRBV6-3 with TRBJ1-1; no clear D gene. The V gene's germline CDR1 is MNHEY and CDR2 SVGEGT. This CDR3 is built from 13 residues. CDR3 bases: TGTGCCAGCAGTTATTCCGGGAACACTGAAGCTGTCTTT. Amino acids: CASSYSGNTEAVF.

A remark on this clonotype: One junction end disagrees with the germline gene, perhaps due to a read error. The gene calls are TRBV4-2 and TRBJ1-4; 7 bases match TRBD1. The CDR3 is 16 amino acids. Germline CDR1 and CDR2: LGHNA and YNFKEQ. The CDR3 DNA sequence: TGTACCAGCAGCCAGGGACAGCCTTCGAATAAAGAAAAACTGTTTTTT. This sequence encodes CTSSQGQPSNKEKLFF.

Comment on this clonotype: At one boundary the junction diverges from the germline segment, which might be a read error. V usage is TRBV5-1 and J usage is TRBJ2-3; D might be TRBD2 (6 bases). Germline V gene sequence: CDR1 SGHRS, CDR2 YFSETQ. This CDR3 comprises 15 residues. The CDR3 loop is CASSFGAGSTDMQYF. The CDR3 DNA sequence: TGCGCCAGCAGCTTCGGGGCGGGATCCACAGATATGCAGTATTTT.

Notes on this clonotype: Germline and junction disagree at one end, which may indicate a read error. This chain links TRBV29-1 with TRBJ1-2; TRBD1 might be the D (5 bases). The CDR3 runs 18 residues. The germline gives CDR1 SQVTM, CDR2 ANQGSEA. DNA of the CDR3: TGCAGCGTTGGGGCACCTACAGGAACTCAAGTAGCTAACTATCGCTACACCTTC. Its translation: CSVGAPTGTQVANYRYTF.

Remarks on this clonotype: A read error may produce the germline difference seen at one junction end. The CDR3 loop reads CASNLGQGGWTKAFF. CDR3 coding DNA: TGTGCCAGCAATTTAGGACAGGGAGGATGGACTAAAGCTTTCTTT. The chain joins TRBV12-3 or TRBV12-4 to TRBJ1-1; 8 nucleotides agree with TRBD1. The CDR3 is 15 amino acids.

Of note for this clonotype: One end of the junction is discordant with germline, which a read error may explain. This chain joins TRBV12-3 or TRBV12-4 and TRBJ1-5, with no clear D. The CDR3 sequence is 13 residues long. The DNA of the CDR3 is TGTGCAAGCACCGATTACACGGATCAGCCCCAGAATTTT. Protein sequence: CASTDYTDQPQNF.